What follows is one TCR beta chain and its context. The target antigen is unknown. The sample is drawn from a study of radiotherapy plus CTLA-4 blockade in lung cancer. Study-level information: Patients showed objective responses in roughly 19% of cases and disease control in approximately 28%. Study results and limitations: TCR clones from tumors expanded in blood after radiotherapy plus ipilimumab. Best predicting response, reportedly, were early blood T cell clone dynamics, with interferon-beta.

Assay: immunoSEQ multiplex PCR; the TCRdb copy retains only in-frame clones and omits some. This table has roughly 53,000 clones, roughly 80% appearing once. The CDR3 totals 14 residues. The germline V gene has CDR1 PRHDT and CDR2 FYEKMQ (reference sequence). Trimming removed 4 bases at V and 5 bases at J, with 14 bases between. The starting material was peripheral blood, obtained from a patient treated with radiotherapy plus ipilimumab. The J gene is TRBJ2-5, the V gene TRBV13, with D perhaps TRBD2 (7 bases). The source is a human donor with non-small cell lung cancer who had a partial response to radiotherapy plus ipilimumab. CDR3 in amino acids: CASSYPGGGETQYF. The CDR3 DNA reads as TGTGCCAGCAGCTATCCGGGGGGCGGGGAGACCCAGTACTTC.